The source of this T cell receptor beta chain is a study of blood T cells in healthy people across ages. Then a second PCR, running roughly 7 to 11 cycles, was carried out with a sample-barcoded 5' primer and a J-beta primer mix. A template-switch adaptor that had 12 random nucleotides put a tag on each cDNA molecule. TCRdb re-analysed the 5' RACE reads in MiXCR, keeping a single row per CDR3 protein. The sample has approximately 690,000 distinct CDR3 sequences; 58% are singletons. Note on this clonotype: The junction departs from the called germline gene at one end, perhaps through a read error.

The sample, approximately 10 milliliters of peripheral blood, was drawn from each donor. Germline V lookup: CDR1 LGHDT, CDR2 YNNKEL (reference sequence). The CDR3 has 16 residues. Material: blood. This chain joins TRBV3-1 and TRBJ2-5; maybe TRBD2 (6 bases). The clonotype was recovered from a man aged 60 to 75 in good health. This CDR3 reads CASSQDREAGQETQYF. The CDR3 nucleotides read TGTGCCAGCAGTCAAGATAGGGAGGCAGGACAAGAGACCCAGTACTTC.